The 11 T cell receptor beta chains listed next were all sequenced from one sample in a study of T-cell memory formation after mild COVID-19. TCRdb re-called the 5' RACE reads through MiXCR, storing one row per CDR3 protein. The sample carries fewer than 550,000 distinct CDR3 sequences, 20% recorded once. The source material was PBMCs or a T cell subset sorted from them (not recorded which). The receptor set was obtained from an adult woman who had mild COVID-19 (a few samples of this study predate the infection). Cell type and time point are not known.

The rearrangement links TRBV5-4 to TRBJ2-5; D is perhaps TRBD2 (5 bases). The V and J ends lost 5 bases and 3 bases respectively, with 17 bases between them. CDR3 size: 15 residues. CDR1 and CDR2 (germline): SGHNT, YYREEE (reference sequence). CDR3 coding DNA: TGTGCCAGCAGGAGCTTTAACTTGCGGGAAGAGACCCAGTACTTC. Translation gives CASRSFNLREETQYF.

This clonotype was seen a handful of times. The V and J genes are TRBV2 and TRBJ2-7; 8 bases align to TRBD1. V lost 3 bases, J lost 6 bases, and 7 bases stayed unmatched. This CDR3 region has 14 residues. In germline, CDR1 is SNHLY, CDR2 FYNNEI. This CDR3 reads CASSETGEAGEQYF. The CDR3 bases are TGTGCCAGCAGTGAGACAGGGGAAGCGGGCGAGCAGTACTTC.

This chain uses TRBV7-8 with TRBJ1-2; D call uncertain. Trimming removed 3 bases from V and 6 bases from J, with 11 bases in between. Germline-derived CDR1 and CDR2 are SGHVS and FQNEAQ. This CDR3 has 13 residues. The CDR3 nucleotides read TGTGCCAGCAGCTTCGCGGGGAGCGATGGCTACACCTTC. Its protein product is CASSFAGSDGYTF.

In DNA form, the CDR3 reads TGCGCCAGCAGCCCCCTATGGTGGCTAGATGGAGATACGCAGTATTTT. Its translation: CASSPLWWLDGDTQYF. The gene calls are TRBV4-3 and TRBJ2-3; D is unclear. Trimming shortened V by 4 bases and J by 5 bases, and 19 bases separated the two germline ends. Germline CDR1 reads LGHNA; CDR2 reads YSLEER. The CDR3 contains 16 residues.

The rearrangement links TRBV3-1 to TRBJ2-7; TRBD1 agrees at 12 bases. This CDR3 comprises 17 residues. From germline, CDR1 is LGHDT and CDR2 YNNKEL (reference sequence). The J segment lost 7 bases and the V segment lost 1 base, leaving 11 bases of the junction unmatched. CDR3 nucleotide sequence: TGTGCCAGCAGCCAAGCGGGCTGGGACAGGGGGCGTAAAGAGCAGTACTTC. It is translated as CASSQAGWDRGRKEQYF.

Only a few counts were recorded for this clonotype. The CDR3 DNA follows: TGTGCCAGCAAGGAGGGGCCCCTTCCTCACGAGCAGTACTTC. Amino acids: CASKEGPLPHEQYF. The rearrangement uses TRBV6-2 or TRBV6-3 and TRBJ2-7, with a weak D call TRBD2 (6 bases). Per germline, CDR1 MNHEY and CDR2 SVGEGT. V gave up 7 bases and J gave up 5 bases, with 18 bases separating them. The CDR3 is made up of 14 amino acids.

This sequence joins TRBV13 and TRBJ1-2, with D hard to call. Germline V gene data show CDR1 as PRHDT and CDR2 as FYEKMQ (reference sequence). Trimming took off 5 bases at V and 4 bases at J, with 14 bases between the two ends. The CDR3 is 14 residues long. In DNA form, the CDR3 reads TGTGCCAGCAGCCGTCGGGAAACGATCTATGGCTACACCTTC. This translates into CASSRRETIYGYTF.

V is TRBV2 and J is TRBJ2-1, with TRBD2 matching 7 bases. With V trimmed by 4 bases and J by 7 bases, 7 bases remained unmatched. The CDR3 runs to 14 residues. Germline V gene sequence: CDR1 SNHLY, CDR2 FYNNEI. The CDR3 protein is CASSAFGRLNEQFF. The CDR3 DNA is TGTGCCAGCAGTGCATTCGGGAGGTTAAATGAGCAGTTCTTC. The full variable domain, its missing parts supplied by reference TRBV2 and TRBJ2-1, is EPEVTQTPSHQVTQMGQEVILRCVPISNHLYFYWYRQILGQKVEFLVSFYNNEISEKSEIFDDQFSVERPDGSNFTLKIRSTKLEDSAMYFCASSAFGRLNEQFFGPGTRLTVL.

Only a few counts were recorded for this clonotype. The chain employs TRBV11-2 and TRBJ1-1; possible D gene TRBD1, 5 bases. Germline CDR1 reads SGHAT; CDR2 reads FQNNGV. The CDR3 is 15 amino acids. V lost 3 bases and J lost 5, with 16 bases in between. The CDR3 nucleotides are TGTGCCAGCAGCTTTTGGGTGGGGCGAGGGACTGAAGCTTTCTTT. Its protein is CASSFWVGRGTEAFF.

This clonotype was seen only a few times. J is TRBJ2-7 and V is TRBV3-1; D call uncertain. There are 12 residues in the CDR3. Trimming took off 1 base at V and 6 bases at J, with 7 bases between the two ends. CDR1 is LGHDT, CDR2 YNNKEL, per germline (reference sequence). The chain's CDR3 is CASSQGHFEQYF. CDR3 bases: TGTGCCAGCAGCCAAGGGCATTTCGAGCAGTACTTC.

This clonotype was counted only a few times. The chain links TRBV12-3 or TRBV12-4 to TRBJ1-1, with 8 bases aligning to TRBD1. Unmatched junction bases numbered 7, after V lost 6 bases and J lost 1 base. The CDR3 runs to 15 residues. The CDR3 protein is CASSEQGERNTEAFF. The CDR3 coding sequence is TGTGCCAGCAGCGAACAGGGGGAAAGGAACACTGAAGCTTTCTTT.